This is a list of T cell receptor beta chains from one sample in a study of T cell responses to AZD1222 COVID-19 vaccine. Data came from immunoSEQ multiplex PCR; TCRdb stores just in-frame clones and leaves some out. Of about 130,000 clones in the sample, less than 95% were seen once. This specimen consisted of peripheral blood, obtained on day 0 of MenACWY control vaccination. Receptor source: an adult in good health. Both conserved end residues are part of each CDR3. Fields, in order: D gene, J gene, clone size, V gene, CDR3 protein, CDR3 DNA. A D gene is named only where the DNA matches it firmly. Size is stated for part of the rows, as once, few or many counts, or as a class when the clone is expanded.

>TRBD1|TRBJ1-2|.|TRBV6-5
CASSYSGTGYYGYTF
TGTGCCAGCAGTTACTCGGGGACAGGGTACTATGGCTACACCTTC
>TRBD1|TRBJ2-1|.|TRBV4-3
CASSADPGQGADEQFF
TGCGCCAGCAGCGCAGACCCCGGACAGGGGGCCGATGAGCAGTTCTTC
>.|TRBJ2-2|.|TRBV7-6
CASSSRDFRTGELFF
TGTGCCAGCAGCTCCCGGGACTTTCGTACCGGGGAGCTGTTTTTT
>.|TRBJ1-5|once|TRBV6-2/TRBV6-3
CASSDNRARHF
TGTGCCAGCAGTGACAACAGAGCCCGGCATTTT
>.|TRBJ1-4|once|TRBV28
CASSLGGPNEKLFF
TGTGCCAGCAGTTTGGGGGGGCCTAATGAAAAACTGTTTTTT
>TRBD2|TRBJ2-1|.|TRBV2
CASSGGTSGRNEQFF
TGTGCCAGCAGCGGTGGGACTAGCGGGAGAAATGAGCAGTTCTTC
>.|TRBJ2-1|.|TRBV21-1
CASSSGGSYNEQFF
TGTGCCAGCAGCAGCGGGGGAAGCTACAATGAGCAGTTCTTC
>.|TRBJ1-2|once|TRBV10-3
CAIKRGGFYGYTF
TGTGCCATCAAGCGGGGGGGCTTCTATGGCTACACCTTC
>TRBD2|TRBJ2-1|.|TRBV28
CASSLTLAGGLNEQFF
TGTGCCAGCAGCCTTACACTAGCGGGAGGCTTGAATGAGCAGTTCTTC
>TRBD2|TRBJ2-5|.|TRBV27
CASSFFGLAGQETQYF
TGTGCCAGCAGTTTCTTCGGACTAGCGGGACAAGAGACCCAGTACTTC
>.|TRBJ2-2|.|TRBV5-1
CASSLGPPGELFF
TGCGCCAGCAGCTTGGGGCCGCCCGGGGAGCTGTTTTTT
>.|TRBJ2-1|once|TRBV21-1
CASRGEQFF
TGTGCCAGCAGGGGTGAGCAGTTCTTC
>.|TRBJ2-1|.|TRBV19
CASARQSSYNEQFF
TGTGCCAGTGCGCGACAGAGCTCCTACAATGAGCAGTTCTTC
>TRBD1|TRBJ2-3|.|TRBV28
CASSPGDSWTDTQYF
TGTGCCAGCAGTCCAGGGGACAGTTGGACAGATACGCAGTATTTT
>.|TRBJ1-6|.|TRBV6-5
CASSYSGQGVSSPLHF
TGTGCCAGCAGTTACTCGGGGCAGGGCGTAAGTTCACCCCTCCACTTT
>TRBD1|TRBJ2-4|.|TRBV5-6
CASRDRLAKNIQYF
TGTGCCAGCAGGGACAGGCTAGCCAAAAACATTCAGTACTTC
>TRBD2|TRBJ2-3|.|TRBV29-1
CSVDRAGVQDTQYF
TGCAGCGTTGACCGAGCGGGAGTACAAGATACGCAGTATTTT
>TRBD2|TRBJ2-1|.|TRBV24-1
CATSDPTGGNEQFF
TGTGCCACCAGTGATCCCACCGGGGGGAATGAGCAGTTCTTC
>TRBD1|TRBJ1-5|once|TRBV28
CATAARDRGSQPQHF
TGTGCCACCGCCGCCCGGGACAGGGGTAGTCAGCCCCAGCATTTT
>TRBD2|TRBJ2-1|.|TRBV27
CASRGLAGRNEQFF
TGTGCCAGCAGGGGACTAGCGGGAAGGAATGAGCAGTTCTTC
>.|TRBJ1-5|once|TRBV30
CAWSPSGQPQHF
TGTGCCTGGAGTCCCTCTGGCCAGCCCCAGCATTTT
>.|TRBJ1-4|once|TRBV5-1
CASSLGAGSDTNEKLFF
TGCGCCAGCAGCTTGGGTGCGGGATCCGACACTAATGAAAAACTGTTTTTT
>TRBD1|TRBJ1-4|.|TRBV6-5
CASTYGQGGPNEKLFF
TGTGCCAGCACTTACGGACAGGGAGGTCCTAATGAAAAACTGTTTTTT
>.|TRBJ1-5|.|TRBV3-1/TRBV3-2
CASSASGGSGNQPQHF
TGTGCCAGCAGCGCGTCGGGGGGGTCGGGGAATCAGCCCCAGCATTTT
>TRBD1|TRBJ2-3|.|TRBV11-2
CASSLDRGRGGRRTDTQYF
TGTGCCAGCAGTCTCGACAGGGGGCGCGGGGGTAGGCGCACAGATACGCAGTATTTT
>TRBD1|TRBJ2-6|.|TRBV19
CASSFPDRDSGANVLTF
TGTGCCAGTAGTTTCCCTGACAGGGACTCTGGGGCCAACGTCCTGACTTTC
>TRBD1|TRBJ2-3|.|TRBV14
CASSQSIQGFGTDTQYF
TGTGCCAGCAGCCAATCCATACAGGGGTTTGGTACAGATACGCAGTATTTT